This entry lists 11 T cell receptor beta chains sequenced from one sample in a study of CD8 T cells in ankylosing spondylitis. For these TCRs, the target antigens are not known. TCRdb re-analysed the 5' RACE reads in MiXCR, keeping a single row per CDR3 protein. The sample shows about 750,000 distinct CDR3 sequences, over 15% of them seen only once. Points from the study as a whole: Blood from ankylosing spondylitis patients appeared to carry a characteristic roughly 8-variant TCR beta motif.

The sequenced sample was blood, either unsorted or a sorted T cell fraction (not recorded which). The receptor source for this set is a male donor with ankylosing spondylitis.

This clonotype showed up just a few times. This chain joins TRBV12-3 or TRBV12-4 and TRBJ2-7; 7 positions agree with TRBD2. J lost 5 bases, V lost 5 bases, and 12 bases had no gene match. The CDR3 spans 15 residues. The CDR3 here is CASSPGGGGRDEQYF. The CDR3 nucleotides read TGTGCCAGCAGTCCTGGCGGGGGAGGGCGGGACGAGCAGTACTTC.

This chain links TRBV20-1 with TRBJ1-1, with no clear D. The CDR3 is 11 amino acids. The V gene lost 3 bases and the J gene lost 3 bases, with 5 bases spanning the gap. Germline loops: CDR1 DFQATT, CDR2 SNEGSKA (reference sequence). DNA for the CDR3: TGCAGTGCTAGTTTGGACACTGAAGCTTTCTTT. Translating it yields CSASLDTEAFF.

This clonotype was observed a handful of times. V is TRBV20-1 and J is TRBJ2-1, with 8 bases lining up with TRBD2. This CDR3 has 15 residues. V lost 1 base to trimming and J lost 15 bases; unmatched junction nucleotides: 17. Germline V gives CDR1 DFQATT, CDR2 SNEGSKA (reference sequence). CDR3 residues: CSARVVLAARESPFF. As DNA, the CDR3 is TGCAGTGCTAGAGTGGTACTAGCGGCTCGGGAGTCTCCGTTCTTC.

The chain carries TRBV6-4 and TRBJ1-1; D not resolved. The CDR3 contains 13 residues. V lost 3 bases, J lost 2 bases, and 7 bases lay in between. Germline V gene sequence: CDR1 MRHNA, CDR2 SNTAGT. The CDR3 reads CASSERRNTEAFF. The DNA of the CDR3 is TGTGCCAGCAGTGAACGGAGAAACACTGAAGCTTTCTTT.

This clonotype was seen a handful of times. The CDR3 DNA follows: TGTGCCAGCAGCTTGGGACGAGGTACGGATGAGCAGTTCTTC. It codes for CASSLGRGTDEQFF. The chain couples TRBV11-2 to TRBJ2-1; D tentatively reads TRBD1 or TRBD2 (5 bases each). The germline V gene encodes CDR1 SGHAT and CDR2 FQNNGV. V shed 3 bases and J shed 8 bases, with 14 bases lying between them. The CDR3 is 14 amino acids. The full variable domain, completed using reference TRBV11-2 and TRBJ2-1, is EAGVAQSPRYKIIEKRQSVAFWCNPISGHATLYWYQQILGQGPKLLIQFQNNGVVDDSQLPKDRFSAERLKGVDSTLKIQPAKLEDSAVYLCASSLGRGTDEQFFGPGTRLTVL.

Ten or more counts support this clonotype. This chain links TRBV24-1 with TRBJ1-1; a possible D gene is TRBD1 (6 bases). The CDR3 loop spans 15 amino acids. Looked up from germline, CDR1 is KGHDR and CDR2 is SFDVKD. V lost 5 bases to trimming and J lost 1 base, with 13 bases between them. The CDR3 is CATSGPGHPNTEAFF. In nucleotides, the CDR3 is TGTGCCACCAGTGGGCCGGGACACCCGAACACTGAAGCTTTCTTT.

This clonotype was seen only a few times. The genes are TRBV30 and TRBJ2-3; perhaps D is TRBD1 or TRBD2 (5 bases each). The CDR3 has 18 amino acids. V gave up 4 bases and J gave up 0 bases, with 23 bases separating them. CDR1 and CDR2 from the germline V gene are GTSNPN and SVGIG (reference sequence). The CDR3 coding sequence is TGTGCCTGGACACGGATCGGGGTTCACAGGAGTAGCACAGATACGCAGTATTTT. This sequence encodes CAWTRIGVHRSSTDTQYF.

This clonotype was counted a few times. This chain joins TRBV20-1 and TRBJ2-7; weak D call: TRBD2 (11 bases). V was pared by 4 bases and J by 1 base, with 23 bases between. Germline-derived CDR1 and CDR2 are DFQATT and SNEGSKA (reference sequence). CDR3 length equals 17 residues. The CDR3 here is CSAMDRGTSGLSYEQYF. CDR3 bases: TGCAGTGCTATGGACAGGGGGACTAGCGGACTATCCTACGAGCAGTACTTC.

V and J are TRBV4-1 and TRBJ2-3, with D possibly matching TRBD2 (6 bases). The V gene's germline CDR1 is MGHRA and CDR2 YSYEKL. Trimming pared 0 bases from V and 2 bases from J, leaving 21 bases between. The CDR3 totals 19 residues. The DNA of the CDR3 is TGCGCCAGCAGCCAAGATCTAGGGGCCCGGGGACTTATCACAGATACGCAGTATTTT. It yields the protein CASSQDLGARGLITDTQYF.

This clonotype was seen at least ten times. The rearrangement uses TRBV5-1 and TRBJ2-1; 14 bases fit TRBD2. V dropped 4 bases and J dropped 14; count of bases not matched to a gene: 11. The CDR3 covers 15 residues. The germline V gene has CDR1 SGHRS and CDR2 YFSETQ. The CDR3: CASSAEGLAGVVKFF. The CDR3 region has the DNA TGCGCCAGCAGCGCGGAGGGACTAGCGGGAGTTGTCAAGTTCTTC.

V is TRBV5-1 and J is TRBJ2-7; tentatively, D is TRBD1 or TRBD2 (5 bases each). This CDR3 comprises 15 residues. CDR1 is SGHRS, CDR2 YFSETQ, per germline. The V end lost 1 base, the J end lost 7 bases, and 18 bases lay between the germline ends. The CDR3 DNA reads as TGCGCCAGCAGCTTGATCGGACACTGGTCGGGGGAGCAGTACTTC. This codes for CASSLIGHWSGEQYF.